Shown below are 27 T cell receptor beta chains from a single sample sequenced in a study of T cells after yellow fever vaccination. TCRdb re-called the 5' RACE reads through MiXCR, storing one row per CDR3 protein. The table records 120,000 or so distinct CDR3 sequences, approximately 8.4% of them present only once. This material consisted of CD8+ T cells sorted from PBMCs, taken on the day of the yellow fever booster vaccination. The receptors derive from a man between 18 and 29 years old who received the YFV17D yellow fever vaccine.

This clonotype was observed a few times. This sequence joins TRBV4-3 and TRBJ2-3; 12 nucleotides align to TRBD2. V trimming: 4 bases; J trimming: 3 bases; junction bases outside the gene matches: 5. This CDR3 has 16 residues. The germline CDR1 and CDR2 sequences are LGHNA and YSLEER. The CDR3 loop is CASSLALAGGTDTQYF. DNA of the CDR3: TGCGCCAGCAGCCTCGCCCTAGCGGGGGGGACAGATACGCAGTATTTT.

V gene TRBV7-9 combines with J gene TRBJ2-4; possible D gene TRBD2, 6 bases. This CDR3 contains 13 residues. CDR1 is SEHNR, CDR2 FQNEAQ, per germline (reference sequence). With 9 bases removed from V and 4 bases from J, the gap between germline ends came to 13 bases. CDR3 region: CASRDWMKNIQYF. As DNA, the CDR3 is TGTGCCAGTCGGGACTGGATGAAAAACATTCAGTACTTC.

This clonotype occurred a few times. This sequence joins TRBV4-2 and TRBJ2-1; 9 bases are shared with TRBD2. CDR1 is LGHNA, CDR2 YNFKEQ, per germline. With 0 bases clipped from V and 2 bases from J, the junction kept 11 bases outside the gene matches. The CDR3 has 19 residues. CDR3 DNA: TGTGCCAGCAGCCAAGAGCCCCTGGCGGGGGGGACCCCCTACAATGAGCAGTTCTTC. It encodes CASSQEPLAGGTPYNEQFF.

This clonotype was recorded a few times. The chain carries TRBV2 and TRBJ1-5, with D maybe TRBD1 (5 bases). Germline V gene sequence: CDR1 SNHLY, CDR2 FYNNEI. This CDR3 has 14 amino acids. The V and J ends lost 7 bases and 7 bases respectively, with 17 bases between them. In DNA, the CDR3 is TGTGCCAGCAATGCAGGGATCTTTTCCCAGCCCCAGCATTTT. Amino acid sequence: CASNAGIFSQPQHF. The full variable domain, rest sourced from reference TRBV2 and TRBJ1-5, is EPEVTQTPSHQVTQMGQEVILRCVPISNHLYFYWYRQILGQKVEFLVSFYNNEISEKSEIFDDQFSVERPDGSNFTLKIRSTKLEDSAMYFCASNAGIFSQPQHFGDGTRLSIL.

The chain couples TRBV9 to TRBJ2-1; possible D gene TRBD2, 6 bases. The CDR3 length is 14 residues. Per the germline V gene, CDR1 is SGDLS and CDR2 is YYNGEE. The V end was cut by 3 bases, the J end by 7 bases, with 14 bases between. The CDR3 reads CASSALTRKNEQFF. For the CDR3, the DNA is TGTGCCAGCAGCGCGCTGACTAGGAAAAATGAGCAGTTCTTC.

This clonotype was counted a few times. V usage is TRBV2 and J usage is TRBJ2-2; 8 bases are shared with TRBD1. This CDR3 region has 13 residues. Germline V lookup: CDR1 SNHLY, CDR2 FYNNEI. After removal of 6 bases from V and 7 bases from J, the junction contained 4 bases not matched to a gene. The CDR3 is CASRTGEGGELFF. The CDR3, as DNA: TGTGCCAGCAGGACAGGGGAAGGCGGGGAGCTGTTTTTT.

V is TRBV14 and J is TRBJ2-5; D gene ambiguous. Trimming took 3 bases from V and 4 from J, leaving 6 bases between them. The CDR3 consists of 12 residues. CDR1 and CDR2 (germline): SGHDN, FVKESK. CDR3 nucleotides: TGTGCCAGCAGCCACGAGGTAGAGACCCAGTACTTC. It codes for CASSHEVETQYF.

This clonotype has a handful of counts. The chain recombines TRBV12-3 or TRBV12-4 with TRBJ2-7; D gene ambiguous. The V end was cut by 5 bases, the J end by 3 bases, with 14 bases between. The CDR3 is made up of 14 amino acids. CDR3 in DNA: TGTGCCAGCAGTATCTCTTCGGGTTACTACGAGCAGTACGTC. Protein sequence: CASSISSGYYEQYV.

This CDR3 reads CASTDRGPHTEAFF. The CDR3 DNA reads TGTGCCAGTACCGACAGAGGGCCGCACACTGAAGCTTTCTTT. The chain couples TRBV19 to TRBJ1-1; D perhaps matches TRBD1 (5 bases). This CDR3 spans 14 amino acids. Germline loops: CDR1 LNHDA, CDR2 SQIVND (reference sequence). V lost 7 bases to trimming and J lost 3 bases, with 15 bases between them.

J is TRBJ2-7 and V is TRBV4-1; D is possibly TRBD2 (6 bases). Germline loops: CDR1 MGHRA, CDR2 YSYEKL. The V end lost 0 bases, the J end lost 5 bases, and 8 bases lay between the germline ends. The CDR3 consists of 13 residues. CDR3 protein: CASSQDWRDEQYF. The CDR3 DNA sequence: TGCGCCAGCAGCCAAGATTGGAGGGACGAGCAGTACTTC.

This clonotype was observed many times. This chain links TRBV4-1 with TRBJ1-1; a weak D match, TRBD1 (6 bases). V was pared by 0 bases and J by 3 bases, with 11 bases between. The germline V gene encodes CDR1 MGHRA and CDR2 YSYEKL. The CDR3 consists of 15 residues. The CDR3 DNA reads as TGCGCCAGCAGCCAAGATGGCCAGGGGTACACTGAAGCTTTCTTT. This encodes CASSQDGQGYTEAFF.

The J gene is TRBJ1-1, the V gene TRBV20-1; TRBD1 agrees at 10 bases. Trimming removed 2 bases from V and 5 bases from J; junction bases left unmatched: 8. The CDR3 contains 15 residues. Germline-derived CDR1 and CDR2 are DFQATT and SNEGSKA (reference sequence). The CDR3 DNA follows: TGCAGTGCTAGACTCACGGGACAGGGGAGGACTGAAGCTTTCTTT. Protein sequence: CSARLTGQGRTEAFF.

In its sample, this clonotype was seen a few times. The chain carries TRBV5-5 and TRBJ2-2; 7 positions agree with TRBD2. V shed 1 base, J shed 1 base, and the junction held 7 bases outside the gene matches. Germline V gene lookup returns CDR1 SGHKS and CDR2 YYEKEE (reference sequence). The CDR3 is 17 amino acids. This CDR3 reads CASSLFRGGGNTGELFF. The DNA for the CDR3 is TGTGCCAGCAGCTTGTTCCGTGGCGGGGGGAACACCGGGGAGCTGTTTTTT.

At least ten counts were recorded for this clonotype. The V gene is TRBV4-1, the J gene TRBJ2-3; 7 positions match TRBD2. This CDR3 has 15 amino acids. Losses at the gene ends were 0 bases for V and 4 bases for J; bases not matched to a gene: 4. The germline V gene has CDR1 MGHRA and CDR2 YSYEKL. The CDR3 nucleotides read TGCGCCAGCAGCCAAGATCGTGGGGGGGCAGATACGCAGTATTTT. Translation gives CASSQDRGGADTQYF.

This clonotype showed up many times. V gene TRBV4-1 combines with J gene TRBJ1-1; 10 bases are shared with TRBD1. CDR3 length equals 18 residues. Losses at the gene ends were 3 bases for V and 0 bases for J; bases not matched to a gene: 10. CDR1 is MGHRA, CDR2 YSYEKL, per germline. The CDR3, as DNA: TGCGCCAGCAGCCACACGACTGGGACAGGGGTAATGAACACTGAAGCTTTCTTT. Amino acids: CASSHTTGTGVMNTEAFF.

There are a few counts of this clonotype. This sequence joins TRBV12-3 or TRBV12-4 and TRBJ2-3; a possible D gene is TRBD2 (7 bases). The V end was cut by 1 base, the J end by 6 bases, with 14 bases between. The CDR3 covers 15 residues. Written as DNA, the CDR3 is TGTGCCAGCAGTTTAGGTGGGGGGGCCGTGGATACGCAGTATTTT. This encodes CASSLGGGAVDTQYF.

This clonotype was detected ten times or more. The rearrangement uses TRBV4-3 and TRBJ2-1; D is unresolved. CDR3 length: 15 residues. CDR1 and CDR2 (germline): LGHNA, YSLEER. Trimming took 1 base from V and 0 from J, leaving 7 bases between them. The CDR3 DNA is TGCGCCAGCAGCCAAGGCACGAGCTCCTACAATGAGCAGTTCTTC. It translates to CASSQGTSSYNEQFF.

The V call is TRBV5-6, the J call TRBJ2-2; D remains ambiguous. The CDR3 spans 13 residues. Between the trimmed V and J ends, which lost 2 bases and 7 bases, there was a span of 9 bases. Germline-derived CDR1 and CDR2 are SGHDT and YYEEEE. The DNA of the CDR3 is TGTGCCAGCAGCTTAGTGTCTAGCGGGGAGCTGTTTTTT. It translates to CASSLVSSGELFF.

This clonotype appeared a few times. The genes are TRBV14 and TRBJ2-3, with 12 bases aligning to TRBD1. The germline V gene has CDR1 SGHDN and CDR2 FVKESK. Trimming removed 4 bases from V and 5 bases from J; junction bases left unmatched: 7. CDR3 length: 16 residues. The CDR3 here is CASSRGDRGPKDTQYF. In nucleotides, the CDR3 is TGTGCCAGCAGCCGAGGGGACAGGGGGCCGAAAGATACGCAGTATTTT.

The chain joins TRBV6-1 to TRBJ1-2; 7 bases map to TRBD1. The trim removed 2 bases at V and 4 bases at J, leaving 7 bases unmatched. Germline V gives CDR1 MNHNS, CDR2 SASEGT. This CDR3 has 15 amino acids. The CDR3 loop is CASSESEGGGYGYTF. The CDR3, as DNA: TGTGCCAGCAGTGAAAGTGAAGGGGGCGGCTATGGCTACACCTTC.

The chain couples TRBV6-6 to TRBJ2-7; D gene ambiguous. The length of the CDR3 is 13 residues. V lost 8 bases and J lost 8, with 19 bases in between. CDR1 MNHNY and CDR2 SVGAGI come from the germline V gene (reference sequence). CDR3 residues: CASHGPRTHKQYV. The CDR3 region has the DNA TGTGCCAGCCACGGGCCCCGCACCCACAAGCAGTACGTC.

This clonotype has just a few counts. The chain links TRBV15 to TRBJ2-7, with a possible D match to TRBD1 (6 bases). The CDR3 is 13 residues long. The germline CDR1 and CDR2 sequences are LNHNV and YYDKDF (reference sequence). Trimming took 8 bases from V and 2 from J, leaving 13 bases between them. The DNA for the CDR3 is TGTGCCACCTCAGGGGCCGCTGCCTACGAGCAGTACTTC. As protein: CATSGAAAYEQYF.

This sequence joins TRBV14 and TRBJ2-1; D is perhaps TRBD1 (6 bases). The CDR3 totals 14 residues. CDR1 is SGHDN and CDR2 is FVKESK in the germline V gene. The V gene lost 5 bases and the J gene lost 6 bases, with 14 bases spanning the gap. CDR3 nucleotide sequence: TGTGCCAGCAGCACGGCAGGGGATTTCAATGAGCAGTTCTTC. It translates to CASSTAGDFNEQFF. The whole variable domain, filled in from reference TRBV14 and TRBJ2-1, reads EAGVTQFPSHSVIEKGQTVTLRCDPISGHDNLYWYRRVMGKEIKFLLHFVKESKQDESGMPNNRFLAERTGGTYSTLKVQPAELEDSGVYFCASSTAGDFNEQFFGPGTRLTVL.

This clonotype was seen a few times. CDR3 sequence reads: CASSLLGAGYGYTF. DNA of the CDR3: TGCGCCAGCAGCTTGCTAGGCGCAGGATATGGCTACACCTTC. The chain has TRBV5-1 and TRBJ1-2; D call uncertain. CDR1 is SGHRS and CDR2 is YFSETQ in the germline V gene. The CDR3 is 14 residues long. The V and J ends lost 1 base and 5 bases respectively, with 12 bases between them.

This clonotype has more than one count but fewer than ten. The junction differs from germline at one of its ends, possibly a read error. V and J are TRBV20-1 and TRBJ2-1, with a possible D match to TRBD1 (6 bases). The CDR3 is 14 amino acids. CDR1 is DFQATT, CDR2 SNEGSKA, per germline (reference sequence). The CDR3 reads CSARGQGTPNEQFF. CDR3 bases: TGCAGTGCGAGAGGTCAGGGGACCCCGAATGAGCAGTTCTTC.

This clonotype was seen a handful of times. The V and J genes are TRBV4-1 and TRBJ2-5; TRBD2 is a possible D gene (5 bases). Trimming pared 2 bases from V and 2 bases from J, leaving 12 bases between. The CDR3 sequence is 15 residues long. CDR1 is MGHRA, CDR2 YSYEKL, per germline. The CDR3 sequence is CASSQTTGSQETQYF. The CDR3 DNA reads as TGCGCCAGCAGCCAAACTACGGGATCTCAAGAGACCCAGTACTTC.

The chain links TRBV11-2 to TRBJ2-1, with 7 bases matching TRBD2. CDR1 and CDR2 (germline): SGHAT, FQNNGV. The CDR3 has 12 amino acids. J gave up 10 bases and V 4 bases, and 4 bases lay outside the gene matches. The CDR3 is CASSSRGIEQFF. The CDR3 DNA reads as TGTGCCAGCAGCTCGCGGGGGATCGAGCAGTTCTTC.